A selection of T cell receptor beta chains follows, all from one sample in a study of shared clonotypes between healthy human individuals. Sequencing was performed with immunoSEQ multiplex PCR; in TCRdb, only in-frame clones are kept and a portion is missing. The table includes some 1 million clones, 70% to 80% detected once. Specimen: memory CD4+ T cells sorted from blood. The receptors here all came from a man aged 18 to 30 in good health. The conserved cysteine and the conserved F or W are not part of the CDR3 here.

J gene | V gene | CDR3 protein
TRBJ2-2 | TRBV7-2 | ASSGLAEPTGELF
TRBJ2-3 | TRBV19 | ASSFLGSTDTQY
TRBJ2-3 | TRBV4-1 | ASSGGEGISTDTQY
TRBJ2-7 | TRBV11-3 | ASSLESYSYEQY
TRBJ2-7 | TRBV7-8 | ASSLNLAGVSEQY
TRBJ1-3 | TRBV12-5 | ASGTGNSGNTIY
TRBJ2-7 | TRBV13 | ASSFRDTYEQY
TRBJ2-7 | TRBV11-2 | ASSSAPGTSSYEQY
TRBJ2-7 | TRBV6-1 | ASSENGGVYEQY
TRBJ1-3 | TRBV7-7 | ASSLNPGNTIY
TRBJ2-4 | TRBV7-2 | ASSPTGTKNIQY
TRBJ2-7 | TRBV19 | ASSIMGTSGLSSYEQY
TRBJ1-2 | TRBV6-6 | ASSYPPGQSNYGYT
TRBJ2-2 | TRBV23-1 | ASSQSQGRSGELF
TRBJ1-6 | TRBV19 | ASRTRGRDSPLH
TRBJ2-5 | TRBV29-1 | SVIKGVPETQY
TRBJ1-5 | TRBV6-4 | ASSDSNKPGRQGLQPQH
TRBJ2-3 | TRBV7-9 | ASSLQDTQY
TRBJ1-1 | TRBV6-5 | ASSLGDTEAF
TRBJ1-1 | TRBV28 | ASSPSRTGGRGTEAF
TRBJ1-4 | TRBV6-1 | ASIGGEKLF
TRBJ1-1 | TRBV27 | ASSLPRGRDTEAF
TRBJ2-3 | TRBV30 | AWSVGTDTDTQY
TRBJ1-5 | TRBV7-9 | ASSPTGVDQPQH
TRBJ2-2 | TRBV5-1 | ASSRDNGQGAGELF
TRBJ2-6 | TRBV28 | ASKESVSGANVLT
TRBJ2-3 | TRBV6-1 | ASRPLSDTQY
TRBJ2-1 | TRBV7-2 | ASSLAGGQYNEQF
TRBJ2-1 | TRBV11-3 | ASSSSSVNEQF
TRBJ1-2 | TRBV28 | ASSLSVGAIYGYT
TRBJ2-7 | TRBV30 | AWSEGLGEQY
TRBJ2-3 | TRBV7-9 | ASSPGTAYTDTQY
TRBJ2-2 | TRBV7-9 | ASSPPRLGAGELF
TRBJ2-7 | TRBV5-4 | ASSFLAGRGEQY
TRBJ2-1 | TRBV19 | ASSIPGAYNEQF
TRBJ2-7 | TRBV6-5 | ASSYYASGGYEQY
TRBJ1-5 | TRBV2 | ASSELTGTGLRQPQH
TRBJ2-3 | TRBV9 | ASSSPAGAGDTQY
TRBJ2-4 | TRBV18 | ASSPSGRDIQY
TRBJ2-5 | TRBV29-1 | SVAGTAQETQY
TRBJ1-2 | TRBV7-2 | ASSLTSGSEVYGYT
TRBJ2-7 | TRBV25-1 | AKRGWWDSYEQY
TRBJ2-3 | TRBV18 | ASSLRQGETDTQY
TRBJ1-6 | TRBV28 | ASIEGGAINSPLH
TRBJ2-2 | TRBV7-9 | ALKREGSGGTGELF
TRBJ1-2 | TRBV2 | ASSVGTGSYGYT
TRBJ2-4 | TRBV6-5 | ASSYPWEKNIQY
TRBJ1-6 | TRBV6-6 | ASSFRDSGSPLH
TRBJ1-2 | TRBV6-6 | ASSQTLGFDT
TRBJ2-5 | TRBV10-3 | AISESGGGQETQY
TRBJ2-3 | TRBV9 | ASSWDPVADTQY
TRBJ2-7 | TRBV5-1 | ASSSGKTGVGSYEQY
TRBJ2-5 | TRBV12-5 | ASGLRGAETQY
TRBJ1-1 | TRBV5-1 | ASSLAGPDLKTEAF
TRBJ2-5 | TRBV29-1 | SATGLAGGPDSKTQY